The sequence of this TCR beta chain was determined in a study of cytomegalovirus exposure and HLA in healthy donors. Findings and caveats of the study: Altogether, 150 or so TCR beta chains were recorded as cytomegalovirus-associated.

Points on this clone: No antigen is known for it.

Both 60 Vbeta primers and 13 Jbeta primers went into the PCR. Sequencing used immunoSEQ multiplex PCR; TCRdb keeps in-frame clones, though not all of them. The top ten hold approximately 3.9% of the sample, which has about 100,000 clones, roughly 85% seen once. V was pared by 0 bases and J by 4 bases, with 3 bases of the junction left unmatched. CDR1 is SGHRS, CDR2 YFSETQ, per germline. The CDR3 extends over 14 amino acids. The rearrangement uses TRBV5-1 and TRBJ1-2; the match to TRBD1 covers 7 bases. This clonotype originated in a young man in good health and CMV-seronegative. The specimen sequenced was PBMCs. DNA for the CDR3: TGCGCCAGCAGCTTGGAAGGGGGCCGCTATGGCTACACCTTC. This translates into CASSLEGGRYGYTF.